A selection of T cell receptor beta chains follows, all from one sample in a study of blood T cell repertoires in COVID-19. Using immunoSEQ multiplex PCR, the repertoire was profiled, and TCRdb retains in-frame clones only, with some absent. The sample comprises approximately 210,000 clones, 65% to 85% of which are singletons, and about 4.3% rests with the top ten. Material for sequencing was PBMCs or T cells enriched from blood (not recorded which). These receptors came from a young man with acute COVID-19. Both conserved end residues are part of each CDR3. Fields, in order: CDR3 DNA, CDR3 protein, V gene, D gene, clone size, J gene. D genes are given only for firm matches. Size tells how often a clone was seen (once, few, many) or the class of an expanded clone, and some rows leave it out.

CDR3nt: TGTGCCAGCAGCCAAGCTCCTGGCGCCAGGGGCTACTCTGGAAACACCATATATTTT
CDR3aa: CASSQAPGARGYSGNTIYF
v_gene: TRBV14
d_gene: .
abundance: .
j_gene: TRBJ1-3

CDR3nt: TGTGCCAGCACCGACAGGGGTAACACTGAAGCTTTCTTT
CDR3aa: CASTDRGNTEAFF
v_gene: TRBV7-9
d_gene: TRBD1
abundance: few
j_gene: TRBJ1-1

CDR3nt: TGTGCCAGCAGCTTGGGACAGCGAGAAAACATTCAGTACTTC
CDR3aa: CASSLGQRENIQYF
v_gene: TRBV5-6
d_gene: .
abundance: .
j_gene: TRBJ2-4

CDR3nt: TGTGCCACCGGAGGGCCGGAAGCTAACTATGGCTACACCTTC
CDR3aa: CATGGPEANYGYTF
v_gene: TRBV10-3
d_gene: .
abundance: .
j_gene: TRBJ1-2

CDR3nt: TGTGCCAGTGGCGCGGGGGCCCCTGGGGTCGAGCAGTACTTC
CDR3aa: CASGAGAPGVEQYF
v_gene: TRBV19
d_gene: .
abundance: .
j_gene: TRBJ2-7

CDR3nt: TGTGCCAGCAGCCAGGGGACTAGCGGGGTAGTTAATGAGCAGTTCTTC
CDR3aa: CASSQGTSGVVNEQFF
v_gene: TRBV14
d_gene: TRBD2
abundance: once
j_gene: TRBJ2-1

CDR3nt: TGTGCCAGCAGCCGTTCGAGCTCTGGGGCCAACGTCCTGACTTTC
CDR3aa: CASSRSSSGANVLTF
v_gene: TRBV11-3
d_gene: .
abundance: .
j_gene: TRBJ2-6

CDR3nt: TGCGCCAGCAGCTTGGGACAGGGTAGGACTGAAGCTTTCTTT
CDR3aa: CASSLGQGRTEAFF
v_gene: TRBV5-1
d_gene: TRBD1
abundance: .
j_gene: TRBJ1-1

CDR3nt: TGCGCCAGCAGCCAAGTCGACTTAATCTCCTACAATGAGCAGTTCTTC
CDR3aa: CASSQVDLISYNEQFF
v_gene: TRBV4-1
d_gene: .
abundance: .
j_gene: TRBJ2-1

CDR3nt: TGTGCCAGCTCACCAGGCGGGACAGCCTACAATGAGCAGTTCTTC
CDR3aa: CASSPGGTAYNEQFF
v_gene: TRBV18
d_gene: .
abundance: few
j_gene: TRBJ2-1

CDR3nt: TGTGCCAGCAGCTTCCTAGCGGGGGCCATGGATACGCAGTATTTT
CDR3aa: CASSFLAGAMDTQYF
v_gene: TRBV7-3
d_gene: TRBD2
abundance: .
j_gene: TRBJ2-3

CDR3nt: TGTGCCACCAGCAGTGGCAGGGGTATGGGCTACACCTTC
CDR3aa: CATSSGRGMGYTF
v_gene: TRBV15
d_gene: .
abundance: .
j_gene: TRBJ1-2

CDR3nt: TGTGCCAGTAGTAAGCTAAGCACAGATACGCAGTATTTT
CDR3aa: CASSKLSTDTQYF
v_gene: TRBV19
d_gene: .
abundance: .
j_gene: TRBJ2-3

CDR3nt: TGTGCCAGCAGTACCACAGGGGAAGGTACACCCCTCCACTTT
CDR3aa: CASSTTGEGTPLHF
v_gene: TRBV27
d_gene: TRBD1
abundance: .
j_gene: TRBJ1-6

CDR3nt: TGTGCCAGCAGTTTATGGTCGAGGTATCAGTACTTC
CDR3aa: CASSLWSRYQYF
v_gene: TRBV12-3/TRBV12-4
d_gene: .
abundance: .
j_gene: TRBJ2-5

CDR3nt: TGCGCCAGCAGCCAAGTAGAGATGATGGACAGGGGCAACGAGCAGTACTTC
CDR3aa: CASSQVEMMDRGNEQYF
v_gene: TRBV4-1
d_gene: TRBD1
abundance: .
j_gene: TRBJ2-7

CDR3nt: TGTGCCAGCTCACCTTCCGGACAGGGGGGCAATCAGCCCCAGCATTTT
CDR3aa: CASSPSGQGGNQPQHF
v_gene: TRBV18
d_gene: TRBD1
abundance: .
j_gene: TRBJ1-5

CDR3nt: TGTGCCAGTAGTAACCGCAGGGTAAAGGGCTCCTACGAGCAGTACTTC
CDR3aa: CASSNRRVKGSYEQYF
v_gene: TRBV19
d_gene: .
abundance: .
j_gene: TRBJ2-7

CDR3nt: TGTGCCAGTAGTATAGGTCCTAGGTCTAAAGCCGCGGATAAGCAGTTCTTC
CDR3aa: CASSIGPRSKAADKQFF
v_gene: TRBV19
d_gene: .
abundance: .
j_gene: TRBJ2-1

CDR3nt: TGTGCCAGCAGCGTAGGGGGGCCCTGGAATTCACCCCTCCACTTT
CDR3aa: CASSVGGPWNSPLHF
v_gene: TRBV9
d_gene: .
abundance: .
j_gene: TRBJ1-6

CDR3nt: TGTGCCAGCTCGCTCGGGACAGGGGAAACCTACGAGCAGTACTTC
CDR3aa: CASSLGTGETYEQYF
v_gene: TRBV18
d_gene: TRBD1
abundance: .
j_gene: TRBJ2-7

CDR3nt: TGCGCCAGCTCTAGGCTAGCGGGGGGAACAGATACGCAGTATTTT
CDR3aa: CASSRLAGGTDTQYF
v_gene: TRBV5-1
d_gene: TRBD2
abundance: .
j_gene: TRBJ2-3

CDR3nt: TGCGCCAGCAGCTCCAACAGGGGTACTAATGAAAAACTGTTTTTT
CDR3aa: CASSSNRGTNEKLFF
v_gene: TRBV5-1
d_gene: TRBD1
abundance: .
j_gene: TRBJ1-4

CDR3nt: TGTGCCAGCAGTTTAACCGGGAACACTGAAGCTTTCTTT
CDR3aa: CASSLTGNTEAFF
v_gene: TRBV12-3/TRBV12-4
d_gene: .
abundance: .
j_gene: TRBJ1-1

CDR3nt: TGTGCCAGCAGTTACGCCGGGACAGGGGACCGGGGAGGGTATGGCTACACCTTC
CDR3aa: CASSYAGTGDRGGYGYTF
v_gene: TRBV7-9
d_gene: TRBD1
abundance: .
j_gene: TRBJ1-2

CDR3nt: TGTGCCAGCAGCGGTCCCGCTAACTATGGCTACACCTTC
CDR3aa: CASSGPANYGYTF
v_gene: TRBV27
d_gene: .
abundance: .
j_gene: TRBJ1-2

CDR3nt: TGTGCCAGCAGCCAACAAAGTGGGAGGGGACTGGGGGGTCAGCCCCAGCATTTT
CDR3aa: CASSQQSGRGLGGQPQHF
v_gene: TRBV16
d_gene: .
abundance: .
j_gene: TRBJ1-5

CDR3nt: TGCGCCAGCAGCTCAGGGACAGGGGATGGCGGGTATGGCTACACCTTC
CDR3aa: CASSSGTGDGGYGYTF
v_gene: TRBV5-1
d_gene: TRBD1
abundance: .
j_gene: TRBJ1-2

CDR3nt: TGTGCCAGCTCGAGGGGGCCCAACACTGAAGCTTTCTTT
CDR3aa: CASSRGPNTEAFF
v_gene: TRBV18
d_gene: TRBD1
abundance: .
j_gene: TRBJ1-1

CDR3nt: TGTGCCAGCAGTGATGCCAGGTTCTACGAGCAGTACTTC
CDR3aa: CASSDARFYEQYF
v_gene: TRBV2
d_gene: .
abundance: .
j_gene: TRBJ2-7

CDR3nt: TGTGCCAGCACCATGCCCGGGGGTGATGAGCAGTTCTTC
CDR3aa: CASTMPGGDEQFF
v_gene: TRBV6-5
d_gene: .
abundance: .
j_gene: TRBJ2-1